This T cell receptor beta chain was observed in a study of blood T cell repertoires in COVID-19. At the level of the study: PBMCs, B-cell-depleted T cells, or T cells provided the cDNA or gDNA that made up the material.

Each participant's cohort was designated according to participant-reported clinical history. Individuals in the exposed group had encountered a COVID-19 case within 2 weeks preceding study entry. Produced via immunoSEQ multiplex PCR; TCRdb's table is partial and in-frame only. The sample records more than 250,000 clones, roughly 85% being singletons. Germline CDR1 and CDR2: MNHEY and SVGAGI. This CDR3 contains 14 residues. Losses at the gene ends were 2 bases for V and 10 bases for J; bases not matched to a gene: 7. The sequenced sample was PBMCs or T cells enriched from blood (not recorded which). The clonotype comes from a man aged 40-49 years who had been exposed to COVID-19. V gene TRBV6-5 combines with J gene TRBJ1-5; 8 bases match TRBD1. CDR3 sequence: CASSYATGVEPQHF. CDR3 bases: TGTGCCAGCAGTTACGCGACAGGGGTGGAACCCCAGCATTTT.